This TCR beta chain was captured by sequencing in a study of blood T cell repertoires in COVID-19. As for the study in general: Whether acute or convalescent, the COVID-19 samples came from the United States, Italy and Spain.

CDR1 KGHSH and CDR2 LQKENI come from the germline V gene. Trimming cost V 5 bases and J 3 bases; bases outside gene matches: 7. This CDR3 has 17 amino acids. Methods used by the authors: Amplification of reference gene primers was used by the study to estimate nucleated cell counts. TCRdb keeps only in-frame clones here, not all; method: immunoSEQ multiplex PCR. V, J and clone size reflect that table, while D and trimming were determined from the DNA. The sample lists about 210,000 clones, about four fifths seen once, with about 9.8% in the top ten. Participants were aged about 18 to 89 years, lived in 25 or so US areas, and enrolled virtually. Self-reported history from a screening survey and questionnaire set each donor's cohort.

The chain uses TRBV18 and TRBJ2-3; 14 bases agree with TRBD2. Sample: PBMCs or T cells enriched from blood (not recorded which). The receptor was isolated from a woman between 45 and 60 years old with acute COVID-19. The CDR3 DNA is TGTGCCAGCTCAAACCTCGGGACTAGCGGGGGAACAGATACGCAGTATTTT. This sequence encodes CASSNLGTSGGTDTQYF.